Listed here are 9 T cell receptor beta chains from one sample, sequenced in a study of blood T cell repertoires in COVID-19. Only in-frame clones appear in the TCRdb table, and some are missing; sequencing was by immunoSEQ multiplex PCR. The data hold 95,000 to 150,000 clones, with roughly 89% observed a single time. The sample was peripheral blood. These TCRs come from a woman aged 60-75 years with COVID-19, enrolled during active disease.

This sequence joins TRBV4-3 and TRBJ2-3; TRBD2 is a possible D gene (6 bases). The CDR3 sequence is 15 residues long. CDR1 and CDR2 (germline): LGHNA, YSLEER. V lost 3 bases, J lost 1 base, and 11 bases lay in between. CDR3 coding DNA: TGCGCCAGCAGCCATGGCCCGGGGGGCACAGATACGCAGTATTTT. Amino acid sequence: CASSHGPGGTDTQYF.

The J gene is TRBJ2-2, the V gene TRBV30; D may be TRBD2 (5 bases). V lost 4 bases to trimming and J lost 6 bases, with 15 bases between them. This CDR3 comprises 14 residues. CDR1 is GTSNPN and CDR2 is SVGIG in the germline V gene (reference sequence). The CDR3 DNA reads TGTGCCTGGACCCGAGGCCTCGGGGCCGGGGAGCTGTTTTTT. It yields the protein CAWTRGLGAGELFF. Full variable domain (outside the CDR3, taken from reference TRBV30 and TRBJ2-2): SQTIHQWPATLVQPVGSPLSLECTVEGTSNPNLYWYRQAAGRGLQLLFYSVGIGQISSEVPQNLSASRPQDRQFILSSKKLLLSDSGFYLCAWTRGLGAGELFFGEGSRLTVL.

The chain uses TRBV7-3 and TRBJ1-1; D gene uncertain. CDR3 length equals 14 residues. The V end was cut by 2 bases, the J end by 1 base, with 8 bases between. The germline V gene encodes CDR1 SGHTA and CDR2 FQGTGA. The CDR3 nucleotides read TGTGCCAGCAGCTTAGGTGAGGAGAACACTGAAGCTTTCTTT. Encoded protein: CASSLGEENTEAFF. The complete variable domain, with remaining parts taken from reference TRBV7-3 and TRBJ1-1, reads GAGVSQTPSNKVTEKGKYVELRCDPISGHTALYWYRQSLGQGPEFLIYFQGTGAADDSGLPNDRFFAVRPEGSVSTLKIQRTERGDSAVYLCASSLGEENTEAFFGQGTRLTVV.

There are a few counts of this clone. The chain employs TRBV10-3 and TRBJ1-5; D unresolved. V lost 3 bases, J lost 3 bases, and 3 bases lay in between. Germline V gives CDR1 ENHRY, CDR2 SYGVKD. This CDR3 region has 12 residues. CDR3 sequence reads: CAISDNNQPQHF. Here the CDR3 DNA reads TGTGCCATCAGTGACAACAATCAGCCCCAGCATTTT.

V is TRBV4-2 and J is TRBJ2-3; 10 nucleotides match TRBD2. This CDR3 comprises 18 residues. The ends lost 0 bases at V and 4 bases at J; junction bases unmatched: 10. CDR1 and CDR2 from the germline V gene are LGHNA and YNFKEQ. The CDR3 nucleotides are TGTGCCAGCAGCCAAGATATACAGGGACTAGCGTCGGCAGATACGCAGTATTTT. Its translation is CASSQDIQGLASADTQYF.

The V and J genes are TRBV7-2 and TRBJ1-1; D call uncertain. The germline V gene encodes CDR1 SGHTA and CDR2 FQGNSA. This CDR3 has 15 amino acids. With 1 base removed from V and 4 bases from J, the gap between germline ends came to 13 bases. CDR3 residues: CASSLVSGSGTEAFF. The CDR3 bases are TGTGCCAGCAGCTTAGTGAGCGGATCAGGCACTGAAGCTTTCTTT. The full variable domain, with the rest looked up from reference TRBV7-2 and TRBJ1-1, is GAGVSQSPSNKVTEKGKDVELRCDPISGHTALYWYRQSLGQGLEFLIYFQGNSAPDKSGLPSDRFSAERTGGSVSTLTIQRTQQEDSAVYLCASSLVSGSGTEAFFGQGTRLTVV.

The chain has TRBV7-5 and TRBJ1-4. TRBV7-5 counts as a pseudogene. This CDR3 spans 11 amino acids. Written as DNA, the CDR3 is TGTGCCAGAAGCCCTCTAGAAAAACTGTTTTTT. Translated, it gives CARSPLEKLFF.

This clone has just one count. The V and J genes are TRBV2 and TRBJ2-2; a weak D match, TRBD1 (6 bases). There are 17 residues in the CDR3. Trimming stripped 4 bases from V and 0 bases from J, with 15 bases between. The germline CDR1 and CDR2 sequences are SNHLY and FYNNEI. In DNA form, the CDR3 reads TGTGCCAGCAGTGGACGTTACAGGGCCACGAACACCGGGGAGCTGTTTTTT. Translating it yields CASSGRYRATNTGELFF.

The chain couples TRBV5-4 to TRBJ2-3; 7 bases are shared with TRBD2. V shed 2 bases, J shed 4 bases, and the junction held 4 bases outside the gene matches. CDR3 length equals 14 residues. The germline CDR1 and CDR2 sequences are SGHNT and YYREEE (reference sequence). CDR3 sequence: CASSFLTSADTQYF. CDR3 nucleotides: TGTGCCAGCAGCTTCCTTACTAGCGCAGATACGCAGTATTTT.